One and the same sample provided the 7 T cell receptor beta chains below, sequenced in a study of post-analysis software for immune sequencing data. Their target antigens are unknown. Notes on the study in general: Four to six TRBV segments were more frequent in patients than controls; TRBV5-6, TRBV5-1 and TRBV20-1 belonged to this group.

Researchers reported that TCR beta cDNA libraries carried unique molecular identifiers. TCRdb re-called the PCR reads with MiXCR, one entry per CDR3 protein. The sample shows some 500,000 distinct CDR3 sequences, 45% of them seen only once. The specimen was blood. The receptor set was obtained from a girl aged 5-17 years with multiple sclerosis.

This clonotype occurred a few times. The chain combines TRBV20-1 with TRBJ2-7; no firm D call. The better agreement between TRBJ2-5 and the DNA end casts doubt on the J call. This CDR3 is 11 amino acids long. Germline V CDR1 and CDR2: DFQATT, SNEGSKA (reference sequence). The chain's CDR3 is CSARIPETQYF. The CDR3 region has the DNA TGCAGTGCTCGGATCCCAGAGACCCAGTACTTC.

This clonotype was detected a few times. The chain couples TRBV7-8 to TRBJ2-1, with TRBD2 identical over 9 bases. The J segment lost 12 bases and the V segment lost 4 bases, leaving 13 bases of the junction unmatched. CDR1 SGHVS and CDR2 FQNEAQ come from the germline V gene. The CDR3 loop spans 15 amino acids. CDR3 sequence reads: CASSSSGLALSGQFF. The CDR3 DNA reads TGTGCCAGCAGCTCCTCGGGACTAGCTTTGTCTGGGCAGTTCTTC.

This clonotype has more than one count but fewer than ten. The chain joins TRBV7-2 to TRBJ2-7; 11 nucleotides agree with TRBD1. This CDR3 comprises 15 residues. V lost 4 bases, J lost 5 bases, and 7 bases stayed unmatched. CDR1 is SGHTA and CDR2 is FQGNSA in the germline V gene. The chain's CDR3 is CASSYPGQGDDEQYF. The CDR3 DNA is TGTGCCAGCAGCTATCCGGGACAGGGGGACGACGAGCAGTACTTC.

This rearrangement joins TRBV12-3 or TRBV12-4 to TRBJ2-7, with 8 bases that match TRBD1. The V segment lost 8 bases and the J segment 2 bases; nucleotides outside the gene matches: 5. The CDR3 has 13 amino acids. CDR3 sequence (DNA): TGTGCCAGCCAGGGACAGGAGACCTACGAGCAGTACTTC. It specifies CASQGQETYEQYF.

This chain links TRBV7-9 with TRBJ2-3, with no clear D. V was shortened by 5 bases and J by 6 bases, with 9 bases between the two germline ends. This CDR3 has 12 residues. Looked up from germline, CDR1 is SEHNR and CDR2 is FQNEAQ (reference sequence). The CDR3 is CASSPFSDTQYF. The CDR3 DNA reads as TGTGCCAGCAGCCCGTTTTCCGATACGCAGTATTTT. The full variable domain, rest sourced from reference TRBV7-9 and TRBJ2-3, is DTGVSQNPRHKITKRGQNVTFRCDPISEHNRLYWYRQTLGQGPEFLTYFQNEAQLEKSRLLSDRFSAERPKGSFSTLEIQRTEQGDSAMYLCASSPFSDTQYFGPGTRLTVL.

The sample holds a few counts of this clonotype. This rearrangement joins TRBV11-2 to TRBJ1-2, with 9 bases that match TRBD1. Germline V gene lookup returns CDR1 SGHAT and CDR2 FQNNGV. The CDR3 is 16 residues long. The junction had 6 bases not matched to a gene; V was cut back by 0 bases and J by 4 bases. The CDR3 sequence: CASSLDSDRGAYGYTF. As DNA, the CDR3 is TGTGCCAGCAGCTTAGACTCTGACAGGGGGGCCTATGGCTACACCTTC.

The chain joins TRBV5-5 to TRBJ2-7; TRBD2 agrees at 11 bases. The CDR3 length is 19 residues. With 1 base clipped from V and 0 bases from J, the junction kept 12 bases outside the gene matches. Germline V gene lookup returns CDR1 SGHKS and CDR2 YYEKEE (reference sequence). The CDR3 protein is CASSLFTGLAGGRSYEQYF. The CDR3 DNA reads as TGTGCCAGCAGCTTGTTTACTGGCCTAGCGGGAGGACGCTCCTACGAGCAGTACTTC.